This TCR beta chain appears in the sequencing data of a study of identical twins. About this clonotype itself: Its cognate antigen is unknown.

TCRdb fed the 5' RACE reads into MiXCR, producing one record per CDR3 protein. This table holds around 690,000 distinct CDR3 sequences, about 20% found once. The V gene lost 4 bases and the J gene lost 0 bases, with 12 bases spanning the gap. Germline lookup yields CDR1 SEHNR and CDR2 FQNEAQ (reference sequence). There are 15 residues in the CDR3. Regarding the study as a whole: Cord blood beta clonotypes present at high abundance carried fewer insertions; no such pattern appeared in memory repertoires.

The sample also formed part of further work on T cells expressing NK-cell markers. That source notes: The study drew TCR beta repertoires from sorted CD3+CD56+NKG2C+, CD3+CD56+NKG2C- and CD3+CD56-NKG2C+ T cells.

This TCR was sampled from a young woman in good health. This chain connects TRBV7-9 to TRBJ2-5; no clear D. The sequencing sample was made of PBMCs. For the CDR3, the DNA is TGTGCCAGCAGCTACGCCCTCGACTACCAAGAGACCCAGTACTTC. Residues: CASSYALDYQETQYF.